This T cell receptor (beta chain) stems from a study of metastatic and nonmetastatic thyroid tumors. Whole-study context: For malignant and benign thyroid patients, tumor or nodule tissue and blood were the sources whose repertoires were compared. Study-level results: As reported, TCR beta diversity in blood and tumor was significantly higher in malignant thyroid tumors than in benign nodules.

The CDR3 is made up of 15 amino acids. Trimming removed 1 base at V and 4 bases at J, with 13 bases between. Germline CDR1 is KGHSY and CDR2 is FQNENV. In this sample, this clone turned up many times. Its antigen remains unknown. TCRdb called clones again from the PCR reads with MiXCR. Of roughly 93,000 clones in the sample, about 13% were seen once. None of the patients had undergone any treatment ahead of thyroid surgery. Sequenced: blood. The rearrangement uses TRBV16 and TRBJ1-2; maybe TRBD1 (5 bases). The clonotype originates from a female donor with papillary thyroid cancer or a benign thyroid nodule (not recorded which). Some clones in this sample may be carry-over from other donors' samples. The CDR3 here is CASSQFEGPSYGYTF. The DNA of the CDR3 is TGTGCCAGCAGCCAATTTGAGGGGCCGAGCTATGGCTACACCTTC.